This entry lists 29 T cell receptor beta chains sequenced from one sample in a study of blood T cell repertoires in COVID-19 (dated by TCRdb to the early 2020s). The library came from the immunoSEQ multiplex PCR assay. TCRdb limited this immuneACCESS table to in-frame rearrangements with V and J called. A share of clones is missing; checked studies link under half to unresolved V genes, and the rest is unexplained. This sample holds about 140,000 clones; about 84% were observed only once. 1.6% of the sample belongs to the ten largest clones. The specimen sequenced was PBMCs or T cells enriched from blood (not recorded which). The origin of the receptors is a woman aged 18 to 35 who had been exposed to COVID-19.

This chain connects TRBV11-2 to TRBJ2-1, with TRBD1 identical over 9 bases. Germline CDR1 and CDR2: SGHAT and FQNNGV. CDR3 length equals 16 residues. J gave up 4 bases and V 5 bases, and 9 bases lay outside the gene matches. CDR3 sequence: CASSRYTGGFYNEQFF. The CDR3 DNA sequence: TGTGCCAGCAGCCGCTATACAGGGGGCTTTTACAATGAGCAGTTCTTC.

This clone was recorded at least ten times. The J gene is TRBJ1-2, the V gene TRBV29-1; the D gene is possibly TRBD1 (5 bases). CDR1 and CDR2 (germline): SQVTM, ANQGSEA. The CDR3 loop spans 11 amino acids. V lost 6 bases and J lost 6, with 11 bases in between. CDR3 amino acids: CSVGQANGYTF. DNA of the CDR3: TGCAGCGTCGGACAAGCCAATGGCTACACCTTC.

The genes are TRBV6-6 and TRBJ2-7, with TRBD1 matching 7 bases. Germline V gene lookup returns CDR1 MNHNY and CDR2 SVGAGI (reference sequence). This CDR3 comprises 14 residues. The ends lost 2 bases at V and 3 bases at J; junction bases unmatched: 4. This CDR3 reads CASSYQPGGYEQYF. CDR3 coding DNA: TGTGCCAGCAGTTACCAGCCAGGGGGCTACGAGCAGTACTTC.

In DNA form, the CDR3 reads TGTGCCAGCAGTTACTCGAGCCGGACAGCCCTATCCTACAATGAGCAGTTCTTC. The encoded protein is CASSYSSRTALSYNEQFF. This chain connects TRBV6-7 to TRBJ2-1, with D perhaps TRBD1 (6 bases). TRBV6-7 is an open reading frame whose function is uncertain. Trimming stripped 0 bases from V and 1 base from J, with 16 bases between. This CDR3 contains 18 residues.

V is TRBV9 and J is TRBJ1-1; unclear D gene. Trimming took off 7 bases at V and 1 base at J, with 11 bases between the two ends. The CDR3 is 13 residues long. The germline V gene encodes CDR1 SGDLS and CDR2 YYNGEE. The CDR3 DNA is TGTGCCAGCTCCCCGACTGGGAACACTGAAGCTTTCTTT. It encodes CASSPTGNTEAFF. Full variable domain (missing parts from reference TRBV9 and TRBJ1-1): DSGVTQTPKHLITATGQRVTLRCSPRSGDLSVYWYQQSLDQGLQFLIQYYNGEERAKGNILERFSAQQFPDLHSELNLSSLELGDSALYFCASSPTGNTEAFFGQGTRLTVV.

The sample holds one count of this clone. The chain has TRBV24-1 and TRBJ2-1, with 8 bases fitting TRBD2. The CDR3 runs to 14 residues. Unmatched junction bases numbered 8, after V lost 6 bases and J lost 8 bases. From germline, CDR1 is KGHDR and CDR2 SFDVKD. CDR3: CATSTGGRTDEQFF. The CDR3 coding sequence is TGTGCCACCAGTACGGGCGGGAGGACGGATGAGCAGTTCTTC.

In its sample, this clone was seen once. V and J are TRBV19 and TRBJ2-7; 8 bases are shared with TRBD1. The CDR3 is 14 amino acids. V shed 2 bases and J 5 bases; nucleotides not matched to a gene: 5. Germline V gene lookup returns CDR1 LNHDA and CDR2 SQIVND (reference sequence). CDR3 coding DNA: TGTGCCAGTAGTATAAAGACAGGGGTTCACGAGCAGTACTTC. As protein: CASSIKTGVHEQYF.

This sequence joins TRBV2 and TRBJ1-3; D perhaps matches TRBD1 (5 bases). Germline V CDR1 and CDR2: SNHLY, FYNNEI. V lost 7 bases and J lost 6, with 16 bases in between. This CDR3 is 14 amino acids long. The CDR3 loop is CASKNSGLVNTIYF. The CDR3, as DNA: TGTGCCAGCAAGAATTCGGGACTGGTAAACACCATATATTTT.

This chain links TRBV12-3 or TRBV12-4 with TRBJ1-1; D is unclear. V lost 2 bases and J 0 bases, leaving 4 bases between the germline ends. The length of the CDR3 is 13 residues. The CDR3 DNA is TGTGCCAGCAGTTTATCTCTGAACACTGAAGCTTTCTTT. Its protein is CASSLSLNTEAFF.

The rearrangement uses TRBV6-5 and TRBJ1-2; unclear D gene. The CDR3 is 11 amino acids. Germline values: CDR1 MNHEY, CDR2 SVGAGI. The V end was cut by 10 bases, the J end by 4 bases, with 10 bases between. The CDR3 DNA reads TGTGCCACCTCACCGGGCTATGGCTACACCTTC. Its translation: CATSPGYGYTF.

The chain has TRBV2 and TRBJ1-1; the D gene is possibly TRBD1 (6 bases). Trimming took off 11 bases at V and 4 bases at J, with 17 bases between the two ends. The CDR3 runs to 13 residues. The germline gives CDR1 SNHLY, CDR2 FYNNEI. The CDR3 DNA reads as TGTGCCGGCGCTTCCAACAGGGCCACTGAAGCTTTCTTT. This codes for CAGASNRATEAFF.

This clone was counted a few times. The J gene is TRBJ1-1, the V gene TRBV5-8; a weak D match, TRBD1 (6 bases). Germline assignment: CDR1 SGHTS and CDR2 YDEGEE. This CDR3 has 15 amino acids. Trimming stripped 0 bases from V and 1 base from J, with 10 bases between. Written as DNA, the CDR3 is TGTGCCAGCAGCTTGGACTCCAGGGGGAACACTGAAGCTTTCTTT. This translates into CASSLDSRGNTEAFF. The full variable domain, rest sourced from reference TRBV5-8 and TRBJ1-1, is EAGVTQSPTHLIKTRGQQATLRCSPISGHTSVYWYQQALGLGLQFLLWYDEGEERNRGNFPPRFSGRQFPNYSSELNVNALELEDSALYLCASSLDSRGNTEAFFGQGTRLTVV.

This clone appeared once. The chain employs TRBV6-1 and TRBJ1-6; no clear D. The CDR3 sequence is 13 residues long. V lost 1 base and J 12 bases, leaving 10 bases between the germline ends. Germline lookup yields CDR1 MNHNS and CDR2 SASEGT. CDR3: CASSEDEILPLHF. CDR3 bases: TGTGCCAGCAGTGAAGACGAGATCTTACCCCTCCACTTT.

As to this clone: Other DNA sequences of this sample code for an identical CDR3. V usage is TRBV30 and J usage is TRBJ1-5; D not resolved. The V end was cut by 0 bases, the J end by 4 bases, with 10 bases between. Germline values: CDR1 GTSNPN, CDR2 SVGIG (reference sequence). This CDR3 is built from 14 residues. The CDR3 bases are TGTGCCTGGAGTGTATTAGCGGAGAATCAGCCCCAGCATTTT. As protein: CAWSVLAENQPQHF.

The rearrangement joins TRBV5-1 to TRBJ1-2; D unclear. Germline V gene data show CDR1 as SGHRS and CDR2 as YFSETQ. Trimming stripped 2 bases from V and 2 bases from J, with 10 bases between. The CDR3 is 14 amino acids. The CDR3 is CASSFNIMNYGYTF. CDR3 DNA: TGCGCCAGCAGCTTTAACATAATGAACTATGGCTACACCTTC.

The chain carries TRBV21-1 and TRBJ1-3. TRBV21-1 is termed a pseudogene. CDR3 length: 14 amino acids. CDR3 in DNA: TGTGCCAGCAGCAATTCACTCTCTGGAAACACCATATATTTT. It translates to CASSNSLSGNTIYF.

This clone was detected a few times. V and J are TRBV7-9 and TRBJ1-3; 8 nucleotides line up with TRBD1. The V gene end was trimmed by 3 bases and the J gene end by 2 bases; junction bases not matched to a gene: 3. This CDR3 is 15 amino acids long. The germline V gene has CDR1 SEHNR and CDR2 FQNEAQ (reference sequence). DNA for the CDR3: TGTGCCAGCAGCTTGACAGGGGAGGCTGGAAACACCATATATTTT. It is translated as CASSLTGEAGNTIYF.

This clone has only one observation. The chain joins TRBV15 to TRBJ1-1; 8 bases agree with TRBD1. V trimming: 1 base; J trimming: 1 base; junction bases outside the gene matches: 2. This CDR3 is built from 15 residues. Germline CDR1 reads LNHNV; CDR2 reads YYDKDF (reference sequence). The CDR3, as DNA: TGTGCCACCAGCAGAGCTGGGACAGGGAACACTGAAGCTTTCTTT. Protein product: CATSRAGTGNTEAFF.

The chain uses TRBV29-1 and TRBJ1-1; unclear D gene. This CDR3 region has 12 residues. The germline V and J ends were trimmed by 7 bases and 0 bases, with 9 bases remaining between them. Germline CDR1 is SQVTM and CDR2 is ANQGSEA. Here the CDR3 DNA reads TGCAGCGCAGCCCGTCTGAACACTGAAGCTTTCTTT. It specifies CSAARLNTEAFF.

This clone came up once. The chain carries TRBV2 and TRBJ1-5, with a weak D call TRBD1 (5 bases). This CDR3 contains 14 residues. Between the trimmed V and J ends, which lost 4 bases and 0 bases, there was a span of 7 bases. The germline V gene has CDR1 SNHLY and CDR2 FYNNEI. The CDR3 sequence is CASSGQLSNQPQHF. In DNA, the CDR3 is TGTGCCAGCAGTGGACAGCTTAGCAATCAGCCCCAGCATTTT.

This clone was seen only a few times. The chain joins TRBV18 to TRBJ2-5; D is undetermined. Between the trimmed V and J ends, which lost 0 bases and 0 bases, there was a span of 5 bases. Germline V gene data show CDR1 as KGHSH and CDR2 as LQKENI. The CDR3 contains 14 residues. CDR3 loop: CASSPPTDQETQYF. The CDR3 DNA follows: TGTGCCAGCTCACCACCAACAGACCAAGAGACCCAGTACTTC.

V and J are TRBV18 and TRBJ2-4; a possible D gene is TRBD2 (6 bases). CDR1 and CDR2 (germline): KGHSH, LQKENI. The V end lost 6 bases, the J end lost 3 bases, and 15 bases lay between the germline ends. This CDR3 comprises 15 residues. The CDR3 bases are TGTGCCAGCTCCCCTAGCGTAGTAGTCAAAAACATTCAGTACTTC. It codes for CASSPSVVVKNIQYF.

The CDR3, as DNA: TGCGCCAGCAGTGAGTGGGCCAACTATGGCTACACCTTC. This translates into CASSEWANYGYTF. The genes are TRBV10-2 and TRBJ1-2; D remains ambiguous. Deletions cut 1 base from V and 2 bases from J, with 5 bases between. Germline V gives CDR1 WSHSY, CDR2 SAAADI. This CDR3 contains 13 residues.

The V and J genes are TRBV9 and TRBJ2-2; D is undetermined. CDR3 length equals 16 residues. The germline CDR1 and CDR2 sequences are SGDLS and YYNGEE. Trimming shortened V by 3 bases and J by 0 bases, and 12 bases separated the two germline ends. CDR3 coding DNA: TGTGCCAGCAGCGCCCCACATACCCCGAACACCGGGGAGCTGTTTTTT. Translated: CASSAPHTPNTGELFF.

About this clone itself: The sample holds other DNA sequences that translate to the same CDR3. The chain is built from TRBV18 and TRBJ1-1; 9 positions match TRBD1. CDR3 length: 14 residues. From germline, CDR1 is KGHSH and CDR2 LQKENI. V shed 3 bases, J shed 5 bases, and the junction held 4 bases outside the gene matches. CDR3 bases: TGTGCCAGCTCACCCCCACAGGGGGCAACTGAAGCTTTCTTT. Its protein product is CASSPPQGATEAFF.

The sample holds a few counts of this clone. The genes are TRBV19 and TRBJ1-2; 7 nucleotides match TRBD1. Germline-derived CDR1 and CDR2 are LNHDA and SQIVND (reference sequence). The CDR3 consists of 13 residues. The V segment lost 6 bases and the J segment 7 bases; nucleotides outside the gene matches: 8. The CDR3 coding sequence is TGTGCCAGTAGAGGGACAGCTTTTGGTGGCTACACCTTC. It encodes CASRGTAFGGYTF.

The chain couples TRBV24-1 to TRBJ1-5, with a weak D call TRBD1 (6 bases). CDR3 length: 12 amino acids. CDR1 and CDR2 (germline): KGHDR, SFDVKD. The ends were cut back, 3 bases at V and 7 bases at J, with 6 bases in the middle. The CDR3 region has the DNA TGTGCCACCAGTGATGGACAGCAGCCCCAGCATTTT. It encodes CATSDGQQPQHF.

Regarding this clone: Other DNA sequences in the sample encode the same CDR3. The chain combines TRBV10-2 with TRBJ1-2; 10 nucleotides match TRBD1. The CDR3 consists of 13 residues. The ends lost 6 bases at V and 3 bases at J; junction bases unmatched: 1. The V gene's germline CDR1 is WSHSY and CDR2 SAAADI. CDR3 in DNA: TGCGCCAGCAGCGGGACAGGGGACTATGGCTACACCTTC. Amino acids: CASSGTGDYGYTF.

This clone was picked up a small number of times. This rearrangement joins TRBV5-1 to TRBJ2-7; D is unclear. The V and J ends lost 4 bases and 0 bases respectively, with 14 bases between them. CDR1 is SGHRS and CDR2 is YFSETQ in the germline V gene. This CDR3 is 15 amino acids long. CDR3 sequence (DNA): TGCGCCAGCAGCCCGGCTCTGAGAGGCTCCTACGAGCAGTACTTC. This encodes CASSPALRGSYEQYF.